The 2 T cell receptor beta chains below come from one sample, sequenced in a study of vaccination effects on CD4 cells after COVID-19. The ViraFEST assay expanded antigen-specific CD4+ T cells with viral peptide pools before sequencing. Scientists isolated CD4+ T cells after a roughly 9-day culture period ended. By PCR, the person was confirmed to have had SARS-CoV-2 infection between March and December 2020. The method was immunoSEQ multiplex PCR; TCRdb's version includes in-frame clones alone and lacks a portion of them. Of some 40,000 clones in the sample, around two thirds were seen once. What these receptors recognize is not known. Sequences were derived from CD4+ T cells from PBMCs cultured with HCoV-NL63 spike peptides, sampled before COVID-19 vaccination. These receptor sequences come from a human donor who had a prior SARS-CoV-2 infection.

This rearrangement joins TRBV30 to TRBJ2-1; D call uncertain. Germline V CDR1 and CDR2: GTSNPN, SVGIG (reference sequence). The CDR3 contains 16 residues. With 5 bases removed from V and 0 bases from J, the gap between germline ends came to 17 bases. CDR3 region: CAWSLSGLSSYNEQFF. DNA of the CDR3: TGTGCCTGGTCTCTTTCTGGCCTGAGCTCCTACAATGAGCAGTTCTTC. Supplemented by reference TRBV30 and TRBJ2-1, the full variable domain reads SQTIHQWPATLVQPVGSPLSLECTVEGTSNPNLYWYRQAAGRGLQLLFYSVGIGQISSEVPQNLSASRPQDRQFILSSKKLLLSDSGFYLCAWSLSGLSSYNEQFFGPGTRLTVL.

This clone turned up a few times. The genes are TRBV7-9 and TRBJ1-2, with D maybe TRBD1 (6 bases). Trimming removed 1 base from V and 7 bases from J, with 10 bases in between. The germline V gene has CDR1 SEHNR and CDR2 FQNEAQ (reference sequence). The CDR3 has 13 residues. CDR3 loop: CASSLGGAGGYTF. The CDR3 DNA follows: TGTGCCAGCAGCTTAGGGGGGGCTGGTGGCTACACCTTC.